These T cell receptor beta chains were read from a single sample in a study of cytomegalovirus exposure and HLA in healthy donors. The table came from immunoSEQ multiplex PCR; TCRdb's copy has only in-frame clones and leaves some out. The table records over 150,000 clones, 70% to 75% of them present only once. Material: PBMCs. Receptors originate from a male donor in good health and CMV-seronegative. The CDR3 runs from the conserved cysteine through the conserved F or W. Fields, in order: clone size, CDR3 length, V gene, J gene, D gene, CDR3 protein, CDR3 DNA. D genes are given only for firm matches. Clone size appears in some rows only: once, few, many, or a class for an expanded clone.

>once|15|TRBV19|TRBJ1-1|NA
CASSMEAIQAWGAFF
TGTGCCAGTAGTATGGAGGCAATCCAGGCGTGGGGAGCTTTCTTT
>NA|13|TRBV6-4|TRBJ2-2|NA
CASSVTSTGELFF
TGTGCCAGCAGTGTAACTAGCACCGGGGAGCTGTTTTTT
>NA|14|TRBV7-6|TRBJ2-1|NA
CASVRGSSYNEQFF
TGTGCATCTGTGCGCGGAAGCTCCTACAATGAGCAGTTCTTC
>NA|14|TRBV6-5|TRBJ2-7|TRBD1
CASSSGQGSYEQYF
TGTGCCAGCAGTTCCGGACAGGGATCCTACGAGCAGTACTTC
>NA|14|TRBV2|TRBJ2-5|TRBD2
CASSDTSGGETQYF
TGTGCCAGCAGTGACACCAGCGGGGGGGAGACCCAGTACTTC
>NA|17|TRBV7-2|TRBJ1-3|NA
CASSRFWGQGSGNTIYF
TGTGCCAGCAGCCGGTTTTGGGGCCAGGGCTCTGGAAACACCATATATTTT
>NA|17|TRBV28|TRBJ2-1|TRBD2
CASSSGTSLSSYNEQFF
TGTGCCAGCAGTTCCGGGACTAGCCTGAGCTCCTACAATGAGCAGTTCTTC
>NA|12|TRBV29-1|TRBJ2-1|NA
CSVEETRDEQFF
TGCAGCGTTGAGGAGACGCGGGATGAGCAGTTCTTC
>NA|15|TRBV7-9|TRBJ1-4|TRBD1
CASSYSTGGGEKLFF
TGTGCCAGCAGCTACTCCACAGGGGGAGGTGAAAAACTGTTTTTT
>NA|16|TRBV27|TRBJ1-4|NA
CASSPLQGRANEKLFF
TGTGCCAGCAGTCCCTTGCAGGGGCGAGCTAATGAAAAACTGTTTTTT
>once|18|TRBV29-1|TRBJ2-1|TRBD1
CSVEDRRGTASSYNEQFF
TGCAGCGTTGAAGATCGGAGAGGGACAGCAAGCTCCTACAATGAGCAGTTCTTC
>NA|13|TRBV30|TRBJ1-5|NA
CAWSARGWQPQHF
TGTGCCTGGAGTGCTAGGGGTTGGCAGCCCCAGCATTTT
>NA|14|TRBV7-9|TRBJ2-5|TRBD1
CASSRTGSQETQYF
TGTGCCAGCAGTAGGACAGGGAGCCAAGAGACCCAGTACTTC
>NA|16|TRBV6-6|TRBJ2-7|TRBD1
CASSYDPGQGDYEQYF
TGTGCCAGCAGTTACGACCCGGGACAGGGGGACTACGAGCAGTACTTC
>NA|13|TRBV19|TRBJ1-1|TRBD1
CASNPGGRTEAFF
TGTGCCAGTAATCCAGGGGGGAGAACTGAAGCTTTCTTT
>few|12|TRBV5-1|TRBJ1-2|NA
CASSRENYGYTF
TGCGCCAGCAGTCGGGAAAACTATGGCTACACCTTC
>NA|11|TRBV7-9|TRBJ2-7|NA
CSSSSTYEQYF
TGTTCCAGCAGCTCCACCTACGAGCAGTACTTC
>NA|13|TRBV10-3|TRBJ1-1|NA
CAISETDSRPAFF
TGTGCCATCAGTGAGACCGACAGCCGACCCGCTTTCTTT
>NA|14|TRBV5-4|TRBJ1-1|TRBD1
CASSLDQGATEAFF
TGTGCCAGCAGCTTAGATCAGGGGGCGACTGAAGCTTTCTTT
>NA|15|TRBV27|TRBJ1-2|NA
CASSLYQGLRYGYTF
TGTGCCAGCAGTTTATATCAGGGGCTCCGCTATGGCTACACCTTC
>few|15|TRBV19|TRBJ2-3|TRBD2
CASSPPGLATDTQYF
TGTGCCAGTAGTCCGCCGGGACTAGCCACAGATACGCAGTATTTT
>NA|14|TRBV28|TRBJ1-2|TRBD1
CASSLYRGPSGYTF
TGTGCCAGCAGTTTGTACAGGGGGCCCTCGGGCTACACCTTC